This T cell receptor beta chain was identified in a study of T cell changes during pregnancy in multiple sclerosis. TCRdb keeps only in-frame clones here, not all; method: immunoSEQ multiplex PCR. The data contain around 50,000 clones, about 90% of them singletons. Germline lookup yields CDR1 SGHRS and CDR2 YFSETQ. Trimming pared 4 bases from V and 2 bases from J, leaving 12 bases between. The CDR3 has 14 amino acids. The receptor comes from a female donor with multiple sclerosis, enrolled in a pregnancy study. Material: CD4+ T cells from peripheral blood mononuclear cells, obtained in the second trimester of pregnancy. The chain carries TRBV5-1 and TRBJ2-5; D possibly corresponds to TRBD2 (5 bases). The CDR3 nucleotides read TGCGCCAGCAGCCCCCTCGGGGTGCAAGAGACCCAGTACTTC. It yields the protein CASSPLGVQETQYF.